Sequencing of this T cell receptor beta chain was carried out in a study of T cell changes during pregnancy in multiple sclerosis. This clone was recorded once. Germline V gene lookup returns CDR1 MDHEN and CDR2 SYDVKM. V lost 7 bases to trimming and J lost 9 bases; unmatched junction nucleotides: 11. The CDR3 extends over 13 amino acids. This table comes from immunoSEQ multiplex PCR, and its TCRdb copy is limited to in-frame clones, with some not included. The repertoire consists of approximately 100,000 clones, with roughly 92% occurring once and the leading ten covering under 1.5%. The V gene is TRBV28, the J gene TRBJ1-2, with 7 bases lining up with TRBD1. Sequencing was performed on peripheral blood, taken in the second trimester of pregnancy. The source of this sequence is a female donor with multiple sclerosis, enrolled in a pregnancy study. The CDR3 DNA reads as TGTGCCAGCACCCCCCCTACAGGGGAAAGCTACACCTTC. It yields the protein CASTPPTGESYTF.